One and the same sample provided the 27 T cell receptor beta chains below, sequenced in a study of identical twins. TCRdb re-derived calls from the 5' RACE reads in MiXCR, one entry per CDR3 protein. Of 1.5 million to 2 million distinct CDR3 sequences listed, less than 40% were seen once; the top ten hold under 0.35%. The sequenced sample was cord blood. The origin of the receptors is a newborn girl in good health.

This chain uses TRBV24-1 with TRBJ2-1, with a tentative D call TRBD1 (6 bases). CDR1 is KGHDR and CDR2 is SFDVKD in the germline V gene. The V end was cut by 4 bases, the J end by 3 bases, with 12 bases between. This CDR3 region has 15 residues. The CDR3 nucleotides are TGTGCCACCAGTGAGAGGGGGACCAACTACAATGAGCAGTTCTTC. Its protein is CATSERGTNYNEQFF.

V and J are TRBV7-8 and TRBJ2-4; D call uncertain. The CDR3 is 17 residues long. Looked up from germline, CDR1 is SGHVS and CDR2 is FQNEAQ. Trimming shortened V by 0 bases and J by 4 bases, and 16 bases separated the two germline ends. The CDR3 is CASSLAHKPAVKNIQYF. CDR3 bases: TGTGCCAGCAGCTTAGCACACAAGCCGGCCGTAAAAAACATTCAGTACTTC.

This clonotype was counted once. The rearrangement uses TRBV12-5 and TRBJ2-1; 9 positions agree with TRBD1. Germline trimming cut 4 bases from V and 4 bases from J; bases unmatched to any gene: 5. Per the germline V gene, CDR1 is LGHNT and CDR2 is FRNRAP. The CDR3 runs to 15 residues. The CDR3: CASGSTGGGYNEQFF. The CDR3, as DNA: TGTGCTAGTGGTTCGACAGGGGGAGGGTACAATGAGCAGTTCTTC.

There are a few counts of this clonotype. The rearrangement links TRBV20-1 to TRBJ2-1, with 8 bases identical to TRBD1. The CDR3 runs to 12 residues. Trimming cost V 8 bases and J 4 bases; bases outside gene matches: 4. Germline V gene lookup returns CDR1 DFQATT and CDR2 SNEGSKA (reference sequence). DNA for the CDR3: TGCAGTCCCGGACAGGGATACAATGAGCAGTTCTTC. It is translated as CSPGQGYNEQFF.

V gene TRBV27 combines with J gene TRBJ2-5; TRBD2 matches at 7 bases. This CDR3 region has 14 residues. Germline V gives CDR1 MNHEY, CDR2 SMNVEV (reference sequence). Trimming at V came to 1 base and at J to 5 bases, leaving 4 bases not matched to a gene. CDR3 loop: CASSLWAGEETQYF. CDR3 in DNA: TGTGCCAGCAGTTTATGGGCGGGGGAGGAGACCCAGTACTTC.

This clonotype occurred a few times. In nucleotides, the CDR3 is TGTGCCAGCAGTGCCAGGGGCGCCCACACTGAAGCTTTCTTT. Translated: CASSARGAHTEAFF. The chain joins TRBV27 to TRBJ1-1; a possible D gene is TRBD1 (6 bases). V lost 5 bases and J lost 3, with 13 bases in between. The germline CDR1 and CDR2 sequences are MNHEY and SMNVEV (reference sequence). The CDR3 totals 14 residues.

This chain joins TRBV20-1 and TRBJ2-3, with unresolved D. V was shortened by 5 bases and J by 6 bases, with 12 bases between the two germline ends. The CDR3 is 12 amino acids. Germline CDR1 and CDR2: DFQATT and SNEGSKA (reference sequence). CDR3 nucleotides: TGCAGTGCTTCCACCTTAGTGGATACGCAGTATTTT. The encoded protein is CSASTLVDTQYF.

The CDR3 region is CASSIESGLAYNEQFF. The CDR3, as DNA: TGTGCCAGCAGCATCGAGTCGGGACTGGCGTACAATGAGCAGTTCTTC. The rearrangement uses TRBV7-2 and TRBJ2-1; the D gene is possibly TRBD2 (6 bases). V was pared by 5 bases and J by 4 bases, with 18 bases between. CDR3 length: 16 residues. The germline CDR1 and CDR2 sequences are SGHTA and FQGNSA. Complete variable domain (other parts from reference TRBV7-2 and TRBJ2-1): GAGVSQSPSNKVTEKGKDVELRCDPISGHTALYWYRQSLGQGLEFLIYFQGNSAPDKSGLPSDRFSAERTGGSVSTLTIQRTQQEDSAVYLCASSIESGLAYNEQFFGPGTRLTVL.

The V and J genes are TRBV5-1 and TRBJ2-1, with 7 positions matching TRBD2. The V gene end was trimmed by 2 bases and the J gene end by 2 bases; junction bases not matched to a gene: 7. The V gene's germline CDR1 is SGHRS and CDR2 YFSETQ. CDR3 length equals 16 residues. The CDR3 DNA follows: TGCGCCAGCAGCTTCAAGCGGGACTCAGCCTACAATGAGCAGTTCTTC. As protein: CASSFKRDSAYNEQFF.

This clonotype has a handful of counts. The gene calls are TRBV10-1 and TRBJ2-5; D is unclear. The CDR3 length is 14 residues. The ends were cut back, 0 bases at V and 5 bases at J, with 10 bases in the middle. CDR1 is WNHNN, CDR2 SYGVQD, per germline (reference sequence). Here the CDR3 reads CASSESNYAETQYF. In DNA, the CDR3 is TGCGCCAGCAGTGAGTCGAACTATGCCGAGACCCAGTACTTC.

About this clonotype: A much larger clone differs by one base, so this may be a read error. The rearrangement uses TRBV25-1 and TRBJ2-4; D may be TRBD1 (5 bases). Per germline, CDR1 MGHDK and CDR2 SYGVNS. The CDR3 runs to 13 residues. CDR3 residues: CAGSPLDNYIQYF. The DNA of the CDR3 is TGTGCCGGCAGTCCCCTGGACAACTACATTCAGTACTTC.

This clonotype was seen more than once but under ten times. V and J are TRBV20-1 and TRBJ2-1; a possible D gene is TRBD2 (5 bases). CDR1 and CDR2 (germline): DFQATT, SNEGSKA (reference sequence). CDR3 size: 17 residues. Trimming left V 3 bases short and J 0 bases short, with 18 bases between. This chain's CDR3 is CSASDFPGGSSYNEQFF. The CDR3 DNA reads TGCAGTGCTAGTGACTTTCCGGGTGGGAGCTCCTACAATGAGCAGTTCTTC.

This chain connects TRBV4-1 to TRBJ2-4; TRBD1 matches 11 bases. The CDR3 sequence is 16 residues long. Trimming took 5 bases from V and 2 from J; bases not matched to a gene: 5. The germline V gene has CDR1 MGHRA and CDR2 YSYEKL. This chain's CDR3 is CASSCRDRGTKNIQYF. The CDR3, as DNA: TGCGCCAGCAGCTGCCGGGACAGGGGGACCAAAAACATTCAGTACTTC.

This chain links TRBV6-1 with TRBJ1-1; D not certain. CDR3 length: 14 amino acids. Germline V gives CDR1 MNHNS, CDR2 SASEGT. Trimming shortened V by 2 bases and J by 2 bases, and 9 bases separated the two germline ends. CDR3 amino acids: CASSEFRLNTEAFF. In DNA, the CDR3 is TGTGCCAGCAGTGAATTTAGGCTCAACACTGAAGCTTTCTTT.

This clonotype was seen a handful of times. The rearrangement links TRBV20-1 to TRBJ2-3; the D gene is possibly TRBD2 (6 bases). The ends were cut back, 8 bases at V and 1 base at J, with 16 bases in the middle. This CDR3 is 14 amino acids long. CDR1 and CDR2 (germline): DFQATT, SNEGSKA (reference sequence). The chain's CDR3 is CSSTGVRGTDTQYF. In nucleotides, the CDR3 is TGCAGTAGTACGGGAGTAAGGGGCACAGATACGCAGTATTTT.

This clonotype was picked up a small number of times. The CDR3 loop reads CASSMESAYNEQFF. The CDR3 DNA reads TGCGCCAGCAGCATGGAAAGCGCCTACAATGAGCAGTTCTTC. The chain has TRBV5-1 and TRBJ2-1; unclear D gene. CDR3 size: 14 residues. The V and J ends lost 4 bases and 2 bases respectively, with 10 bases between them. Germline CDR1 reads SGHRS; CDR2 reads YFSETQ.

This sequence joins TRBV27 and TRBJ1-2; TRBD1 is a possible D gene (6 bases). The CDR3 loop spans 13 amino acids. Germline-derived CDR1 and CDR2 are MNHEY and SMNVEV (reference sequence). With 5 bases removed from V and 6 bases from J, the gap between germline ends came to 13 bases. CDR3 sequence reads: CASSGGTDDGYTF. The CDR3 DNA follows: TGTGCCAGCAGTGGGGGCACGGATGATGGCTACACCTTC.

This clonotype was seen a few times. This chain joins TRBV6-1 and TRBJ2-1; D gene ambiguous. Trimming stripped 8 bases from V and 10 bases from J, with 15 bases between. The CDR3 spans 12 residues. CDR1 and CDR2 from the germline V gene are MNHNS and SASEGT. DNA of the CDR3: TGTGCCAGCTGGCTATCAGTTTTCGAGCAGTTCTTC. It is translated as CASWLSVFEQFF.

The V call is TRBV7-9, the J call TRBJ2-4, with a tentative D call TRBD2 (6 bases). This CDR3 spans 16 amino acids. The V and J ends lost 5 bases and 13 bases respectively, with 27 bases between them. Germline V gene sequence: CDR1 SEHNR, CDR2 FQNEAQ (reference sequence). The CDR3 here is CASSRYSGGVINEQYF. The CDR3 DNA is TGTGCCAGCAGCCGATATTCTGGCGGGGTGATCAATGAGCAGTACTTC.

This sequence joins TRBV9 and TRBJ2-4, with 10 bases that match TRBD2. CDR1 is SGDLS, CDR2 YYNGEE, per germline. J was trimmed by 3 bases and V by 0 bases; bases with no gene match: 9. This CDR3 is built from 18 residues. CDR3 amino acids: CASSVEGGASGSKNIQYF. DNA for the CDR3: TGTGCCAGCAGCGTAGAGGGCGGGGCTAGCGGGAGCAAAAACATTCAGTACTTC.

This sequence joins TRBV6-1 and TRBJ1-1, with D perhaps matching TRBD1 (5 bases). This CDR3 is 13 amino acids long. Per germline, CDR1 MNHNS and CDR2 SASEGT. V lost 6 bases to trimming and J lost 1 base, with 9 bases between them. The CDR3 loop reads CASRITGNTEAFF. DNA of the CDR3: TGTGCCAGCAGAATAACAGGGAACACTGAAGCTTTCTTT.

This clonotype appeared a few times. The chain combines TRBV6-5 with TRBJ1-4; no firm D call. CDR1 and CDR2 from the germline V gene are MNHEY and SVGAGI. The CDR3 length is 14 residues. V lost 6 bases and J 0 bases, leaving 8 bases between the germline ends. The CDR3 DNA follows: TGTGCCAGCAGAAAGAGGGCAACTAATGAAAAACTGTTTTTT. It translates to CASRKRATNEKLFF.

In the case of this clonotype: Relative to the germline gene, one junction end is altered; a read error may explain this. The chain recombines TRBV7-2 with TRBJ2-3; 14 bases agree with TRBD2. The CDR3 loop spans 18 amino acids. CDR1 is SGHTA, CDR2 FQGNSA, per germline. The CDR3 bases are TGTGCCAGCAGCTTATACGACGGACTAGCGGGGGGCACAGGTACGCAGTATTTT. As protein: CASSLYDGLAGGTGTQYF.

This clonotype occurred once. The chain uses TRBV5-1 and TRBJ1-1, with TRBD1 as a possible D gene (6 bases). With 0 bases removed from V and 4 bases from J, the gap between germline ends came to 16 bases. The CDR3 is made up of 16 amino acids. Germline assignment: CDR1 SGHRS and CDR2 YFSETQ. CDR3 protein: CASSLGRDTDSTEAFF. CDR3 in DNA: TGCGCCAGCAGCTTGGGGAGGGACACGGACAGCACTGAAGCTTTCTTT.

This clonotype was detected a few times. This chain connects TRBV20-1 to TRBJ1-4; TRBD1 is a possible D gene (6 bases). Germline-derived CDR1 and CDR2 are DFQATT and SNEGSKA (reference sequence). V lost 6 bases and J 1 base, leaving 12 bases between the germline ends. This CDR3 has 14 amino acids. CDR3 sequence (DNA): TGCAGTGCGTCGACAGGCGGAACTAATGAAAAACTGTTTTTT. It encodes CSASTGGTNEKLFF.

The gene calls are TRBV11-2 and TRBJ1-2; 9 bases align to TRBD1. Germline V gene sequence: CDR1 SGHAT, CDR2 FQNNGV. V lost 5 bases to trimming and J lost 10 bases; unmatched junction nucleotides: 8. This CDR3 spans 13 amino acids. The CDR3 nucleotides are TGTGCCAGCAGCCTGGACAGGGGATCCTTCTACACCTTC. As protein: CASSLDRGSFYTF. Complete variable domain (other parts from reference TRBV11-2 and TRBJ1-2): EAGVAQSPRYKIIEKRQSVAFWCNPISGHATLYWYQQILGQGPKLLIQFQNNGVVDDSQLPKDRFSAERLKGVDSTLKIQPAKLEDSAVYLCASSLDRGSFYTFGSGTRLTVV.

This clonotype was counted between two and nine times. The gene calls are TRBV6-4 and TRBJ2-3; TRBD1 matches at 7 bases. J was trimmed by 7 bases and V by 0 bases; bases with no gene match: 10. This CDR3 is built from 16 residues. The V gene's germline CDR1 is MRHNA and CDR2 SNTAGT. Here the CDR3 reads CASSDSRQGDIHTQYF. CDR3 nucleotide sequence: TGTGCCAGCAGTGACTCCCGTCAGGGGGATATACATACGCAGTATTTT.